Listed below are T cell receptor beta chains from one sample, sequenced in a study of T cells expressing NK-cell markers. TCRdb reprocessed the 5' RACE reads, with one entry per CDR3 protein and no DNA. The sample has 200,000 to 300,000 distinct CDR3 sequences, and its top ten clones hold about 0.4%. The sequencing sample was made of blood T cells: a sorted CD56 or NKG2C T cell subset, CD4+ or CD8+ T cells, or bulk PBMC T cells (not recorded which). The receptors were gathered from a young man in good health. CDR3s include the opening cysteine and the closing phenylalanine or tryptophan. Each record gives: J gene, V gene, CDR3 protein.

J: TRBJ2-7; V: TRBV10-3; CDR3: CAISREDRSEQYF
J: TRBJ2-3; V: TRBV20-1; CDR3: CSARGYLSGSTDTQYF
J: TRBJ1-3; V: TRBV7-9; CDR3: CASNRPGLESGNTIYF
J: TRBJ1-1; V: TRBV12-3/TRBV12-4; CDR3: CASTLRGRTEAFF
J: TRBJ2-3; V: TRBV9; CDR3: CASSVVPGRTDTQYF
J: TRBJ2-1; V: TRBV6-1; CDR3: CASKQGGSYNEQFF
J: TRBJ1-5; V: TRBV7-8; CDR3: CASSLQGIRAGLFQPQHF
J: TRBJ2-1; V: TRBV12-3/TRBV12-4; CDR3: CASSLGPHSNEQFF
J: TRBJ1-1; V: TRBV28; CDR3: CASSLPPDRPEAFF
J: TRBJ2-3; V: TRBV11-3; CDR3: CASSLRLAGADTQYF
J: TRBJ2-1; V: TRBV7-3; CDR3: CASSLGKDNEQFF
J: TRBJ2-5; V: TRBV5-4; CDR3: CASSLTLTGVRETQYF
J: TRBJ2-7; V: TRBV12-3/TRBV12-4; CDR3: CASSLRGTVSYEQYF
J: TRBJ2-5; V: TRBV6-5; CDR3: CASSSYRRGRQETQYF
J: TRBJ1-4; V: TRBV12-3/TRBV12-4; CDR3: CASSSSTGTANEKLFF
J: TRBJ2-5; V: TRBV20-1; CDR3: CSAKTDGVETQYF
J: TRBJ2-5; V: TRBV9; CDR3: CASSVAAGVGETQYF
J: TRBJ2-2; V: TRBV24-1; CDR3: CATSGGTSAGELFF
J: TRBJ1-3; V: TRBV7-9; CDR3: CASSFVDTGNTIYF
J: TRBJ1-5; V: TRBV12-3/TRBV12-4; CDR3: CASSLDGPNQPQHF
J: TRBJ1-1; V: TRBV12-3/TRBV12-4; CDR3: CASKARTEGTEAFF
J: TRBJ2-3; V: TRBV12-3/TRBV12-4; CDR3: CASSLDHTDTQYF
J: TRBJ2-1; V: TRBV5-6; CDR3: CASSSRQGANEQFF
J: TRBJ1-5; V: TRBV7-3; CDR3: CASSLTPNQPQHF
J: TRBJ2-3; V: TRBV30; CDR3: CAWSLVVDTQYF
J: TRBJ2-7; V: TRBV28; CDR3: CASSFRLGQPYEQYF
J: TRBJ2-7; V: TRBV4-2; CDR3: CASSQATGGSYEQYF
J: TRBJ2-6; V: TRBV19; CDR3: CASSIGAPGANVLTF
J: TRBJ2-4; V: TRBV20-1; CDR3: CSARVVEAIQYF
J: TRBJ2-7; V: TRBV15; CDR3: CATSRDVGAEQYF
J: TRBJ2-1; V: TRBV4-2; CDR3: CASSQERGNLGASYNEQFF
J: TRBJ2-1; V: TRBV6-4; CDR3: CATSVTSDYNEQFF
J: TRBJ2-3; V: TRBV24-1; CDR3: CATSDRDRGEDTQYF
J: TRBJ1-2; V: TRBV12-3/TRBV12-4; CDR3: CASTTFSGGYTF
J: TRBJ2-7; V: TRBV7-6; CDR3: CASSLETGSTYEQYF
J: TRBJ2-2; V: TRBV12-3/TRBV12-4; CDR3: CASSLPGQHTGELFF
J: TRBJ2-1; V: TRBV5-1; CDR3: CASTPGTGDNEQFF
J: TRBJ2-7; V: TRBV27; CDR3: CASSFSDIAYEQYF
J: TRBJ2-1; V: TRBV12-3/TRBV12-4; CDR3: CASSWGGRPYNEQFF
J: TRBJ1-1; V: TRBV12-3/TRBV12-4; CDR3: CAGSPQGLNTEAFF
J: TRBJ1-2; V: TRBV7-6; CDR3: CASTDPGGSGYTF
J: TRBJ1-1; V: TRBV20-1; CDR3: CSALPGQVNEAFF
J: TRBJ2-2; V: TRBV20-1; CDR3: CSARDLIAGGDGELFF
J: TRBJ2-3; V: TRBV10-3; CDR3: CAIRTTGGSADTQYF
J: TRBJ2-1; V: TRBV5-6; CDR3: CASSLVGGTYNEQFF
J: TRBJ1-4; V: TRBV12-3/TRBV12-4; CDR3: CASSFRQGGEKLFF
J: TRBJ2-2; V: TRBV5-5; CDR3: CASSIQGAFNGELFF
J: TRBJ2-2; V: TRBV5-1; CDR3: CASSSWDRTNTGELFF
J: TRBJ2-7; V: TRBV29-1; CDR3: CSVEGGGFFYEQYF
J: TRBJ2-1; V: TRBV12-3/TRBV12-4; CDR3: CASRSSGTGEQFF